This T cell receptor beta chain was recorded in a study of shared clonotypes between healthy human individuals. Looking at the study overall: The study drew on two women and a few men aged 18 to 49 as donors.

The germline V gene encodes CDR1 ENHRY and CDR2 SYGVKD. V shed 3 bases, J shed 4 bases, and the junction held 15 bases outside the gene matches. The CDR3 is 18 residues long. All participating donors were Caucasian adults from Nashville, Tennessee. Ten immunoSEQ deep assay plates were used by the authors to sequence unsorted PBMC DNA. In the original analysis: Quality scores were absent from the junction-only immunoSEQ sequences, so filtering differed. Using immunoSEQ multiplex PCR, the repertoire was profiled, and TCRdb retains in-frame clones only, with some absent. V and J calls and clone size are copied from that table; D and trimming were computed from the DNA. Of roughly 450,000 clones listed, approximately 79% are singletons.

Sequencing input: PBMCs. This sequence originates from a woman aged 40 to 50 in good health. Some clones in this sample may be carry-over from other donors' samples. The V and J genes are TRBV10-3 and TRBJ2-1, with TRBD2 matching 7 bases. The CDR3: CAISDLGGRARGYNEQFF. The CDR3 nucleotides read TGTGCCATCAGTGACCTCGGGGGGAGGGCCCGGGGATACAATGAGCAGTTCTTC.